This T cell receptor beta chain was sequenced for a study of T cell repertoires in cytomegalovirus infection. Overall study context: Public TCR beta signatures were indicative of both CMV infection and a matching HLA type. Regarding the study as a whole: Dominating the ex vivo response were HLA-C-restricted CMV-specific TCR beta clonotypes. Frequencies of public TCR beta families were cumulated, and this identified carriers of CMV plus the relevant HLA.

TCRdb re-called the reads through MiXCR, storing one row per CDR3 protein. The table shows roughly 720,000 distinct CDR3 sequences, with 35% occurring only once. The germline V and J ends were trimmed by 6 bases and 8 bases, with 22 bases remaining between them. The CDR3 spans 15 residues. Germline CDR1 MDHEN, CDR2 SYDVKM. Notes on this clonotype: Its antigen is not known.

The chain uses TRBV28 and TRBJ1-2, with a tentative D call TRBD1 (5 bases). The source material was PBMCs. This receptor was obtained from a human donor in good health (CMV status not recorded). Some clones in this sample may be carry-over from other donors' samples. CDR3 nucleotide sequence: TGTGCCAGCAGGACGTATAAAGGGGAATCGGGAGGCTACACCTTC. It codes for CASRTYKGESGGYTF.